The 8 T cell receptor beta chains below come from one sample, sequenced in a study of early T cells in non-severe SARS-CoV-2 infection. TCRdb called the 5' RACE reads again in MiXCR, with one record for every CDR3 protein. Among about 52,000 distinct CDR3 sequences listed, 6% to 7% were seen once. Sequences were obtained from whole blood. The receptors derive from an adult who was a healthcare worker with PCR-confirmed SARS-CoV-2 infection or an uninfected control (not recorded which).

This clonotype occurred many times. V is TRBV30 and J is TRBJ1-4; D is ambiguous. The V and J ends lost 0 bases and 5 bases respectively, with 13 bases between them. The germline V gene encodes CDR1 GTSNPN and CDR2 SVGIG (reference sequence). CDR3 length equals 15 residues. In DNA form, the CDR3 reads TGTGCCTGGAGTGTACATGCAGGTACGAATGAAAAACTGTTTTTT. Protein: CAWSVHAGTNEKLFF.

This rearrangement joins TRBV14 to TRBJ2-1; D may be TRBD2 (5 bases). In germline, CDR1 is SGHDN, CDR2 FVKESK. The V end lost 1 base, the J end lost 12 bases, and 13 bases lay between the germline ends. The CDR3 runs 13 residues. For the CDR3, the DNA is TGTGCCAGCAGCCAAGTTACAGCCGGAGGGCAGTTCTTC. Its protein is CASSQVTAGGQFF.

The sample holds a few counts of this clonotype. Here the CDR3 DNA reads TGTGCCAGTACGTGGGGCGGCGAGCAGTACTTC. Translated: CASTWGGEQYF. The V gene is TRBV6-5, the J gene TRBJ2-7, with D perhaps matching TRBD1 (5 bases). V was clipped by 9 bases and J by 6 bases, with 12 bases between them. This CDR3 has 11 amino acids. The germline CDR1 and CDR2 sequences are MNHEY and SVGAGI.

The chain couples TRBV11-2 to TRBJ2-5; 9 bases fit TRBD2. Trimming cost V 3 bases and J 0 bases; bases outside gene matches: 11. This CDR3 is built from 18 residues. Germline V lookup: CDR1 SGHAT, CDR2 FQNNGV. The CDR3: CASSFGGSGGLYQETQYF. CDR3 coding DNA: TGTGCCAGCAGCTTCGGTGGTAGCGGGGGCCTGTACCAAGAGACCCAGTACTTC.

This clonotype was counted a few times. CDR3 nucleotide sequence: TGTGCCAGCAGCTTAATTACAGGGCGGGACACTGAAGCTTTCTTT. This codes for CASSLITGRDTEAFF. The chain has TRBV7-9 and TRBJ1-1, with a weak D call TRBD1 (6 bases). Germline CDR1 SEHNR, CDR2 FQNEAQ (reference sequence). Trimming left V 2 bases short and J 3 bases short, with 13 bases between. This CDR3 comprises 15 residues.

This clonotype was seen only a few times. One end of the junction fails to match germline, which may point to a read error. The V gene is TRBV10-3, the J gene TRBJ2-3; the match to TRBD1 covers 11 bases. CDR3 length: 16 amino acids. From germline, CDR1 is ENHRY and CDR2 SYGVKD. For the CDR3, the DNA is TGTGCCATCGGACAGGGGGCTGGCTCCGGCACGGATACGCAGTATTTT. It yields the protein CAIGQGAGSGTDTQYF.

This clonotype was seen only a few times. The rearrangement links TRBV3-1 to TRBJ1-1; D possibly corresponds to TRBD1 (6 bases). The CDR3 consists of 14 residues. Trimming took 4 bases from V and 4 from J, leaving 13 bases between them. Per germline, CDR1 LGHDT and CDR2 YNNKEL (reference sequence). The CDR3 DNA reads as TGTGCCAGCAGCCTACAGGGAATGGGCACTGAAGCTTTCTTT. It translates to CASSLQGMGTEAFF.

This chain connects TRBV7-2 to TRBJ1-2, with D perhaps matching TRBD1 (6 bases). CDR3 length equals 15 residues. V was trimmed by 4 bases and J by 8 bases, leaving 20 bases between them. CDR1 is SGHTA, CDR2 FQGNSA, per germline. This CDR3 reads CASSSQPQGTGGYTF. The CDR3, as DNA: TGTGCCAGCAGCTCCCAGCCTCAGGGGACGGGAGGCTACACCTTC.